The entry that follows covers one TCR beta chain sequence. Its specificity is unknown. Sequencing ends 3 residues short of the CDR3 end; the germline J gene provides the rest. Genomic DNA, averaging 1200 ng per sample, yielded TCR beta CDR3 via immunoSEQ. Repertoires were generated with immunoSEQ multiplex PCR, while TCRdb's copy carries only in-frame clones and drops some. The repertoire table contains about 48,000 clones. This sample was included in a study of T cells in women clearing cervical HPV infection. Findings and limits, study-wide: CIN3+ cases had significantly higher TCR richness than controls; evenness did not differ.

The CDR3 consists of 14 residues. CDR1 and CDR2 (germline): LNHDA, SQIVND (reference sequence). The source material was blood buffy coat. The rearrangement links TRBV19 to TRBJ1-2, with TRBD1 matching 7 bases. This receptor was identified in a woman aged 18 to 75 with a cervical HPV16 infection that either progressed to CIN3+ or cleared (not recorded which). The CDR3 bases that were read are TGTGCCAGTAGTACCAGAGGACAGGCTTACGGC. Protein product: CASSTRGQAYG. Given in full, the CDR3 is CASSTRGQAYGYTF.